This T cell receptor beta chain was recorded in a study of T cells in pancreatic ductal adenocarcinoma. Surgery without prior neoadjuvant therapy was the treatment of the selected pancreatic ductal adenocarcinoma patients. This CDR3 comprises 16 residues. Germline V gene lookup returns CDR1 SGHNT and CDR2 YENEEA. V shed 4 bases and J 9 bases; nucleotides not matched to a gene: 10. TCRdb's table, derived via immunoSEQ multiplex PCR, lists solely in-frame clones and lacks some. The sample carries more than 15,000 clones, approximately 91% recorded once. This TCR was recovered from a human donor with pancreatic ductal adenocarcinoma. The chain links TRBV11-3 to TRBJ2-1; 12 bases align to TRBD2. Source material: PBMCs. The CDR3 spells CASSSGLAGWGGEQFF. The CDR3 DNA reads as TGTGCCAGCAGCTCTGGACTAGCGGGGTGGGGAGGTGAGCAGTTCTTC.